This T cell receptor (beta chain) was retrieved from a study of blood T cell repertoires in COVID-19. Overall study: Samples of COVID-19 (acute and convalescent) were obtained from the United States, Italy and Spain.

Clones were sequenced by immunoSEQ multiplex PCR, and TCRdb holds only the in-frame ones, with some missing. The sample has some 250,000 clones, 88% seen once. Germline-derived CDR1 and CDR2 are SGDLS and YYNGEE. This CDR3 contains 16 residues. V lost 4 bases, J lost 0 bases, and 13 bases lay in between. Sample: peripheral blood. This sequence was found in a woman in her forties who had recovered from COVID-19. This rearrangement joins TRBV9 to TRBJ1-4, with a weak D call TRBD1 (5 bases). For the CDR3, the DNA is TGTGCCAGCAGCAGCCGGGCACAGGCAACTAATGAAAAACTGTTTTTT. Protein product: CASSSRAQATNEKLFF.